This T cell receptor beta chain originates from a study of PD-1 blockade in mismatch repair-deficient tumors. As for the study in general: Patients had around twelve mismatch repair-deficient cancer types, all previously treated and progressing.

TCRs were sequenced from three patients responding to pembrolizumab. Sequencing used immunoSEQ multiplex PCR; TCRdb keeps in-frame clones, though not all of them. The sample holds approximately 60,000 clones; approximately 89% are singletons and the top ten take 14%. Per the germline V gene, CDR1 is KGHSH and CDR2 is LQKENI. The ends were cut back, 3 bases at V and 6 bases at J, with 14 bases in the middle. The CDR3 length is 14 residues. This chain links TRBV18 with TRBJ1-1, with D possibly TRBD1 on 5 matching bases. This receptor was taken from an adult with mismatch repair-deficient cancer. Sequences were derived from peripheral blood, sampled 52 weeks after starting pembrolizumab. CDR3 sequence (DNA): TGTGCCAGCTCACCGAGGCAGGGTGGGGCTGAAGCTTTCTTT. Its protein product is CASSPRQGGAEAFF.